The 22 T cell receptor beta chains below all came from one sample that was sequenced in a study of shared clonotypes between healthy human individuals. The repertoire was sequenced with immunoSEQ multiplex PCR; TCRdb's copy has only in-frame clones and lacks some. The sample has more than 600,000 clones; 92% are singletons. Naivety among CD8 cells was defined by CD45RO negativity and positive CCR7 selection, thereby excluding terminally differentiated effector memory CD45RA+ cells. What was sequenced was naive CD8+ T cells sorted from blood. These receptors originate from a man aged 25 to 40 in good health.

V is TRBV28 and J is TRBJ2-7, with D possibly TRBD1 on 6 matching bases. The CDR3 has 14 residues. V gave up 6 bases and J gave up 3 bases, with 15 bases separating them. Germline V lookup: CDR1 MDHEN, CDR2 SYDVKM. The CDR3 reads CASSHRDTSYEQYF. CDR3 DNA sequence: TGTGCCAGCAGCCACCGGGACACCAGCTACGAGCAGTACTTC.

The rearrangement uses TRBV7-6 and TRBJ2-7; 7 bases align to TRBD2. From germline, CDR1 is SGHVS and CDR2 FNYEAQ. The CDR3 spans 16 residues. The ends lost 1 base at V and 6 bases at J; junction bases unmatched: 12. The CDR3 sequence is CASSLGGGRGLGEQYF. CDR3 sequence (DNA): TGTGCCAGCAGCTTAGGAGGCGGGAGAGGCTTAGGCGAGCAGTACTTC. The full variable domain, with the rest looked up from reference TRBV7-6 and TRBJ2-7, is GAGVSQSPRYKVTKRGQDVALRCDPISGHVSLYWYRQALGQGPEFLTYFNYEAQQDKSGLPNDRFSAERPEGSISTLTIQRTEQRDSAMYRCASSLGGGRGLGEQYFGPGTRLTVT.

V usage is TRBV7-7 and J usage is TRBJ2-7; D remains ambiguous. Germline CDR1 is SSHAT and CDR2 is FNYEAQ (reference sequence). The CDR3 totals 15 residues. Trimming took 4 bases from V and 2 from J, leaving 15 bases between them. The CDR3 loop reads CASSSFTARAYEQYF. The CDR3 coding sequence is TGTGCCAGCAGCTCCTTTACAGCTCGAGCCTACGAGCAGTACTTC.

The gene calls are TRBV7-9 and TRBJ2-1; D is unresolved. The germline gives CDR1 SEHNR, CDR2 FQNEAQ (reference sequence). V dropped 1 base and J dropped 7 bases, with 8 bases sitting between them. This CDR3 is built from 13 residues. This CDR3 reads CASSLGPANEQFF. Written as DNA, the CDR3 is TGTGCCAGCAGCTTAGGACCAGCTAATGAGCAGTTCTTC. Full variable domain (rest looked up from reference TRBV7-9 and TRBJ2-1): DTGVSQNPRHKITKRGQNVTFRCDPISEHNRLYWYRQTLGQGPEFLTYFQNEAQLEKSRLLSDRFSAERPKGSFSTLEIQRTEQGDSAMYLCASSLGPANEQFFGPGTRLTVL.

V is TRBV7-2 and J is TRBJ1-2; D ambiguous. V lost 5 bases to trimming and J lost 2 bases, with 3 bases between them. CDR3 length equals 11 residues. CDR1 is SGHTA and CDR2 is FQGNSA in the germline V gene. The CDR3 reads CASSANYGYTF. The DNA of the CDR3 is TGTGCCAGCAGCGCCAACTATGGCTACACCTTC. The full variable domain, with the rest looked up from reference TRBV7-2 and TRBJ1-2, is GAGVSQSPSNKVTEKGKDVELRCDPISGHTALYWYRQSLGQGLEFLIYFQGNSAPDKSGLPSDRFSAERTGGSVSTLTIQRTQQEDSAVYLCASSANYGYTFGSGTRLTVV.

Written as DNA, the CDR3 is TGCGCCAGCAGTCGCGGGAGGAACTACGAGCAGTACTTC. As protein: CASSRGRNYEQYF. The chain employs TRBV4-3 and TRBJ2-7; 8 bases agree with TRBD2. Germline loops: CDR1 LGHNA, CDR2 YSLEER. The J segment lost 3 bases and the V segment lost 6 bases, leaving 4 bases of the junction unmatched. The CDR3 contains 13 residues.

The chain's CDR3 is CASSPAGQNNQPQHF. In DNA, the CDR3 is TGTGCCAGCAGCCCAGCCGGACAGAACAATCAGCCCCAGCATTTT. The rearrangement uses TRBV16 and TRBJ1-5, with a weak D call TRBD1 (6 bases). Germline V CDR1 and CDR2: KGHSY, FQNENV. The CDR3 extends over 15 amino acids. The ends were cut back, 4 bases at V and 3 bases at J, with 13 bases in the middle.

This chain links TRBV11-2 with TRBJ1-2; D is possibly TRBD1 (6 bases). The CDR3 contains 17 residues. The V end was cut by 2 bases, the J end by 4 bases, with 20 bases between. Germline CDR1 SGHAT, CDR2 FQNNGV. The CDR3 loop reads CASSLFLQGTPPYGYTF. The CDR3 DNA sequence: TGTGCCAGCAGCTTATTCCTTCAGGGGACCCCCCCCTATGGCTACACCTTC.

The chain combines TRBV15 with TRBJ2-1; D is ambiguous. V was pared by 5 bases and J by 10 bases, with 18 bases between. This CDR3 has 14 residues. Germline V gives CDR1 LNHNV, CDR2 YYDKDF (reference sequence). The CDR3 sequence is CATSPISSASEQFF. CDR3 DNA sequence: TGTGCCACCAGCCCTATCTCCTCAGCGTCAGAGCAGTTCTTC. The whole variable domain, remainder taken from reference TRBV15 and TRBJ2-1, is DAMVIQNPRYQVTQFGKPVTLSCSQTLNHNVMYWYQQKSSQAPKLLFHYYDKDFNNEADTPDNFQSRRPNTSFCFLDIRSPGLGDTAMYLCATSPISSASEQFFGPGTRLTVL.

The rearrangement joins TRBV10-3 to TRBJ1-3; perhaps TRBD1 as D (5 bases). The CDR3 extends over 16 amino acids. V shed 6 bases and J shed 4 bases, with 19 bases lying between them. The germline gives CDR1 ENHRY, CDR2 SYGVKD. The CDR3 spells CAISLPQGLGGNTIYF. The CDR3 DNA sequence: TGTGCCATCAGCCTGCCTCAGGGTTTGGGGGGAAACACCATATATTTT.

The chain has TRBV7-9 and TRBJ2-2, with unresolved D. CDR3 length equals 16 residues. The germline gives CDR1 SEHNR, CDR2 FQNEAQ (reference sequence). V shed 6 bases and J shed 5 bases, with 19 bases lying between them. The CDR3 sequence is CASSPRGRAATGELFF. The CDR3 DNA follows: TGTGCCAGCAGTCCAAGAGGTCGGGCTGCGACCGGGGAGCTGTTTTTT. The variable domain in full, with the rest retrieved from reference TRBV7-9 and TRBJ2-2, is DTGVSQNPRHKITKRGQNVTFRCDPISEHNRLYWYRQTLGQGPEFLTYFQNEAQLEKSRLLSDRFSAERPKGSFSTLEIQRTEQGDSAMYLCASSPRGRAATGELFFGEGSRLTVL.

This rearrangement joins TRBV10-3 to TRBJ2-7; D might be TRBD1 (5 bases). This CDR3 is built from 13 residues. Between the trimmed V and J ends, which lost 0 bases and 3 bases, there was a span of 6 bases. Germline CDR1 reads ENHRY; CDR2 reads SYGVKD. The CDR3 DNA follows: TGTGCCATCAGTGAGTCTGACAGCTACGAGCAGTACTTC. It is translated as CAISESDSYEQYF.

The chain is built from TRBV5-1 and TRBJ1-1; 7 positions agree with TRBD1. Unmatched junction bases numbered 13, after V lost 3 bases and J lost 8 bases. The CDR3 consists of 15 residues. Germline CDR1 and CDR2: SGHRS and YFSETQ. The CDR3 here is CASSWGDSSDLEAFF. In nucleotides, the CDR3 is TGCGCCAGCAGCTGGGGGGACAGTTCCGACCTCGAAGCTTTCTTT.

The rearrangement joins TRBV19 to TRBJ2-1, with 13 bases aligning to TRBD2. Trimming removed 7 bases from V and 9 bases from J; junction bases left unmatched: 6. In germline, CDR1 is LNHDA, CDR2 SQIVND (reference sequence). The CDR3 runs 14 residues. The CDR3 bases are TGTGCCAGTACCCCCGGACTAGCGGGAGTTGAGCAGTTCTTC. Its protein product is CASTPGLAGVEQFF.

The genes are TRBV13 and TRBJ2-7, with a weak D call TRBD1 (5 bases). Germline values: CDR1 PRHDT, CDR2 FYEKMQ (reference sequence). Trimming removed 5 bases from V and 0 bases from J, with 5 bases in between. This CDR3 is 12 amino acids long. The CDR3 DNA reads as TGTGCCAGCAGCGACAGCTCCTACGAGCAGTACTTC. Translation gives CASSDSSYEQYF.

This chain uses TRBV14 with TRBJ2-1; perhaps TRBD2 as D (5 bases). CDR1 is SGHDN and CDR2 is FVKESK in the germline V gene. V was cut by 4 bases and J by 2 bases, with 12 bases left in between. The CDR3 loop spans 15 amino acids. This CDR3 is CASSRASSTYNEQFF. DNA of the CDR3: TGTGCCAGCAGCCGGGCTAGCAGCACCTACAATGAGCAGTTCTTC.

The gene calls are TRBV4-1 and TRBJ2-7; TRBD2 is a possible D gene (5 bases). CDR1 is MGHRA, CDR2 YSYEKL, per germline. The V gene lost 4 bases and the J gene lost 3 bases, with 13 bases spanning the gap. The CDR3 loop spans 14 amino acids. CDR3 amino acids: CASSPITSGYEQYF. Here the CDR3 DNA reads TGCGCCAGCAGCCCCATAACTAGTGGCTACGAGCAGTACTTC.

The CDR3 is CASSLARVGAYNEQFF. CDR3 nucleotides: TGTGCCAGCAGCTTAGCACGAGTAGGAGCCTACAATGAGCAGTTCTTC. This chain connects TRBV7-8 to TRBJ2-1; no definite D call. From germline, CDR1 is SGHVS and CDR2 FQNEAQ. V dropped 0 bases and J dropped 2 bases, with 11 bases sitting between them. This CDR3 region has 16 residues.

The chain has TRBV7-9 and TRBJ2-1; either TRBD1 or TRBD2 may supply D (5 bases each). Trimming removed 4 bases at V and 4 bases at J, with 20 bases between. The CDR3 has 17 amino acids. Germline CDR1 is SEHNR and CDR2 is FQNEAQ (reference sequence). In DNA form, the CDR3 reads TGTGCCAGCAGCTCTCCCTCGCCTCGGGGCGGATACAATGAGCAGTTCTTC. Protein sequence: CASSSPSPRGGYNEQFF.

The rearrangement uses TRBV6-6 and TRBJ2-3, with TRBD1 identical over 7 bases. The V gene end was trimmed by 5 bases and the J gene end by 4 bases; junction bases not matched to a gene: 12. There are 16 residues in the CDR3. CDR1 and CDR2 from the germline V gene are MNHNY and SVGAGI (reference sequence). The CDR3 region is CASSPAQGSQSDTQYF. CDR3 DNA sequence: TGTGCCAGCAGTCCCGCACAGGGGTCACAGTCAGATACGCAGTATTTT.

The chain is built from TRBV7-8 and TRBJ2-1; D unresolved. This CDR3 has 18 amino acids. Germline CDR1 is SGHVS and CDR2 is FQNEAQ. Trimming stripped 1 base from V and 0 bases from J, with 16 bases between. The CDR3 coding sequence is TGTGCCAGCAGCTTAGGGGCCCTCGCGCCGAGCTCCTACAATGAGCAGTTCTTC. Protein: CASSLGALAPSSYNEQFF.

This chain joins TRBV7-9 and TRBJ1-2; 9 nucleotides agree with TRBD1. V shed 5 bases, J shed 3 bases, and the junction held 4 bases outside the gene matches. The CDR3 consists of 14 residues. The V gene's germline CDR1 is SEHNR and CDR2 FQNEAQ (reference sequence). The CDR3 loop reads CASSDRDRDYGYTF. The CDR3 DNA is TGTGCCAGCAGCGACCGGGACAGGGACTATGGCTACACCTTC.